One sample yielded the 21 T cell receptor beta chains listed below, sequenced in a study of T cells in Graves' hyperthyroidism and ophthalmopathy. RNA transcripts were the template for amplifying TCR beta CDR3 regions. In the first-round RT-PCR of the TCR CDR3, the HTBI primer set was used. One entry per CDR3 protein results from TCRdb running MiXCR on the multiplex PCR reads. The sample has around 690,000 distinct CDR3 sequences, approximately 15% seen once; the top ten hold 15%. Sequenced sample: blood. These receptors all come from a man aged 45-65 years with Graves' hyperthyroidism.

V gene TRBV12-3 or TRBV12-4 combines with J gene TRBJ1-2; D uncertain. The V and J ends lost 2 bases and 0 bases respectively, with 7 bases between them. The length of the CDR3 is 14 residues. In DNA, the CDR3 is TGTGCCAGCAGTTTAAGGGTAACTAACTATGGCTACACCTTC. Protein product: CASSLRVTNYGYTF.

This clonotype has just one count. A much more abundant neighbour one base away suggests this may be a read error. The chain links TRBV11-2 to TRBJ2-2, with 8 bases lining up with TRBD1. Germline values: CDR1 SGHAT, CDR2 FQNNGV. The CDR3 extends over 16 amino acids. CDR3 sequence (DNA): TGTGTCAGCAGCCTAAACCCGGGACAGGCTGTCGGGGAGCTGTTTTTT. Residues: CVSSLNPGQAVGELFF.

This clonotype was seen only a few times. The chain joins TRBV9 to TRBJ1-4; perhaps TRBD1 as D (6 bases). The CDR3 runs to 14 residues. The germline V and J ends were trimmed by 0 bases and 7 bases, with 10 bases remaining between them. CDR1 is SGDLS and CDR2 is YYNGEE in the germline V gene. The chain's CDR3 is CASSVATGSEKLFF. As DNA, the CDR3 is TGTGCCAGCAGCGTAGCTACAGGGAGTGAAAAACTGTTTTTT. Complete variable domain (other parts from reference TRBV9 and TRBJ1-4): DSGVTQTPKHLITATGQRVTLRCSPRSGDLSVYWYQQSLDQGLQFLIQYYNGEERAKGNILERFSAQQFPDLHSELNLSSLELGDSALYFCASSVATGSEKLFFGSGTQLSVL.

The rearrangement links TRBV5-1 to TRBJ1-4, with 7 bases that match TRBD1. With V trimmed by 4 bases and J by 4 bases, 4 bases remained unmatched. CDR3 size: 14 residues. Germline V gives CDR1 SGHRS, CDR2 YFSETQ. The CDR3 is CASSLRDSNEKLFF. CDR3 bases: TGCGCCAGCAGCCTCCGGGACAGTAATGAAAAACTGTTTTTT.

In this sample, this clonotype turned up many times. The chain recombines TRBV29-1 with TRBJ2-6, with D possibly TRBD2 on 5 matching bases. V lost 3 bases and J 2 bases, leaving 11 bases between the germline ends. Germline-derived CDR1 and CDR2 are SQVTM and ANQGSEA. This CDR3 region has 15 residues. The CDR3 DNA follows: TGCAGCGTTGAGTTCTGGAGGACTGGGGCCAACGTCCTGACTTTC. Its translation: CSVEFWRTGANVLTF.

This clonotype has a count of ten or more. The DNA for the CDR3 is TGCAGTGCTAGATCTCCCGGGTGGTCCTACAATGAGCAGTTCTTC. Translation gives CSARSPGWSYNEQFF. The chain uses TRBV20-1 and TRBJ2-1; D not resolved. This CDR3 region has 15 residues. The germline V gene encodes CDR1 DFQATT and CDR2 SNEGSKA (reference sequence). Trimming cost V 2 bases and J 1 base, with 12 bases left between them.

This chain links TRBV5-4 with TRBJ2-3, with 7 positions matching TRBD2. The CDR3 runs 16 residues. With 0 bases clipped from V and 0 bases from J, the junction kept 4 bases outside the gene matches. In germline, CDR1 is SGHNT, CDR2 YYREEE (reference sequence). CDR3 sequence: CASSLGAGLSTDTQYF. The CDR3 DNA reads TGTGCCAGCAGCTTGGGAGCGGGGCTAAGCACAGATACGCAGTATTTT. Full variable domain (remainder filled in from reference TRBV5-4 and TRBJ2-3): ETGVTQSPTHLIKTRGQQVTLRCSSQSGHNTVSWYQQALGQGPQFIFQYYREEENGRGNFPPRFSGLQFPNYSSELNVNALELDDSALYLCASSLGAGLSTDTQYFGPGTRLTVL.

This clonotype was found many times. This chain joins TRBV9 and TRBJ1-1; TRBD1 is a possible D gene (6 bases). V was trimmed by 4 bases and J by 0 bases, leaving 10 bases between them. There are 14 residues in the CDR3. Germline CDR1 and CDR2: SGDLS and YYNGEE. The CDR3 is CASSYGTLNTEAFF. The CDR3 coding sequence is TGTGCCAGCAGCTACGGGACACTGAACACTGAAGCTTTCTTT.

This clonotype was observed at least ten times. The chain couples TRBV7-2 to TRBJ1-4; D remains unclear. The V gene lost 5 bases and the J gene lost 5 bases, with 9 bases spanning the gap. The CDR3 spans 13 residues. In germline, CDR1 is SGHTA, CDR2 FQGNSA. As DNA, the CDR3 is TGTGCCAGCAGCAGGGATACAAATGAAAAACTGTTTTTT. Protein product: CASSRDTNEKLFF.

This clonotype has at least ten counts. The chain has TRBV5-1 and TRBJ2-7; tentative D call: TRBD1 (6 bases). This CDR3 comprises 13 residues. The germline gives CDR1 SGHRS, CDR2 YFSETQ. V shed 4 bases and J shed 2 bases, with 10 bases lying between them. In DNA form, the CDR3 reads TGCGCCAGCAGCGGGACAAGTCCCTACGAGCAGTACTTC. Its translation: CASSGTSPYEQYF.

This clonotype was seen ten or more times. The chain's CDR3 is CASSHRGPNQPQHF. The DNA for the CDR3 is TGTGCCAGCAGTCACCGGGGACCAAATCAGCCCCAGCATTTT. The chain has TRBV27 and TRBJ1-5, with D perhaps matching TRBD1 (5 bases). Germline V lookup: CDR1 MNHEY, CDR2 SMNVEV (reference sequence). The CDR3 runs to 14 residues. V lost 5 bases and J 4 bases, leaving 12 bases between the germline ends.

The chain couples TRBV12-3 or TRBV12-4 to TRBJ2-7, with 9 nucleotides matching TRBD1. This CDR3 comprises 13 residues. The ends lost 6 bases at V and 6 bases at J; junction bases unmatched: 6. CDR3 DNA: TGTGCCAGCAGCGACAGGGGGGCGGCCGAGCAGTACTTC. Residues: CASSDRGAAEQYF.

This clonotype has at least ten counts. The V and J genes are TRBV29-1 and TRBJ2-1; TRBD2 matches 9 bases. The CDR3 has 14 amino acids. Germline CDR1 reads SQVTM; CDR2 reads ANQGSEA. V trimming: 4 bases; J trimming: 7 bases; junction bases outside the gene matches: 8. In DNA, the CDR3 is TGCAGCGTTGGAGGGCTAGCGGGATTGAATGAGCAGTTCTTC. Its protein product is CSVGGLAGLNEQFF.

This CDR3 reads CASSGTNREPQHF. In DNA, the CDR3 is TGTGCCAGCAGTGGGACCAATCGGGAGCCCCAGCATTTT. V usage is TRBV2 and J usage is TRBJ1-5, with D uncertain. Germline CDR1 reads SNHLY; CDR2 reads FYNNEI. Trimming removed 4 bases at V and 8 bases at J, with 12 bases between. CDR3 length equals 13 residues. Drawing the rest from reference TRBV2 and TRBJ1-5, the complete variable domain is EPEVTQTPSHQVTQMGQEVILRCVPISNHLYFYWYRQILGQKVEFLVSFYNNEISEKSEIFDDQFSVERPDGSNFTLKIRSTKLEDSAMYFCASSGTNREPQHFGDGTRLSIL.

This clonotype was recorded many times. The J gene is TRBJ1-3, the V gene TRBV2; TRBD1 is a possible D gene (6 bases). The CDR3 has 15 amino acids. Germline CDR1 SNHLY, CDR2 FYNNEI. V shed 7 bases and J shed 0 bases, with 13 bases lying between them. CDR3 loop: CASTPDRYSGNTIYF. For the CDR3, the DNA is TGTGCCAGCACCCCCGACAGGTACTCTGGAAACACCATATATTTT. Combining the CDR3 with reference TRBV2 and TRBJ1-3 gives the whole variable domain EPEVTQTPSHQVTQMGQEVILRCVPISNHLYFYWYRQILGQKVEFLVSFYNNEISEKSEIFDDQFSVERPDGSNFTLKIRSTKLEDSAMYFCASTPDRYSGNTIYFGEGSWLTVV.

This clonotype was counted a few times. The chain joins TRBV29-1 to TRBJ2-7; 8 bases line up with TRBD2. The CDR3 loop spans 13 amino acids. Germline CDR1 and CDR2: SQVTM and ANQGSEA. J lost 4 bases, V lost 4 bases, and 6 bases had no gene match. This chain's CDR3 is CSVGSSGYYEQYF. The CDR3 region has the DNA TGCAGCGTTGGTTCTAGCGGGTATTACGAGCAGTACTTC.

The chain combines TRBV9 with TRBJ2-3; TRBD1 matches at 7 bases. The CDR3 runs to 19 residues. Germline CDR1 is SGDLS and CDR2 is YYNGEE. V dropped 0 bases and J dropped 0; count of bases not matched to a gene: 13. In nucleotides, the CDR3 is TGTGCCAGCAGCGTAGCTCCTCTAGGGGGACAGCCTAGCACAGATACGCAGTATTTT. It yields the protein CASSVAPLGGQPSTDTQYF.

In this sample, this clonotype turned up many times. The chain has TRBV10-3 and TRBJ2-7; TRBD1 aligns across 7 bases. This CDR3 has 12 residues. The V gene end was trimmed by 4 bases and the J gene end by 6 bases; junction bases not matched to a gene: 3. The germline gives CDR1 ENHRY, CDR2 SYGVKD. CDR3 DNA: TGTGCCATCAGTGGACAGGGACGCGAGCAGTACTTC. This encodes CAISGQGREQYF.

This chain uses TRBV10-3 with TRBJ2-7, with D hard to call. The length of the CDR3 is 12 residues. Germline CDR1 ENHRY, CDR2 SYGVKD. V lost 10 bases and J 4 bases, leaving 14 bases between the germline ends. CDR3 protein: CATRTSSYEQYF. CDR3 in DNA: TGTGCCACTCGTACTTCTTCATACGAGCAGTACTTC.

This clonotype was detected many times. This rearrangement joins TRBV7-8 to TRBJ2-1; unclear D gene. The CDR3 runs 17 residues. Germline V gives CDR1 SGHVS, CDR2 FQNEAQ. V lost 4 bases and J 6 bases, leaving 22 bases between the germline ends. DNA for the CDR3: TGTGCCAGCAGCTGGGTCTCCGGGTTACCAAACCCCAATGAGCAGTTCTTC. Protein: CASSWVSGLPNPNEQFF.

This clonotype was counted a few times. V usage is TRBV7-9 and J usage is TRBJ1-1; maybe TRBD1 (6 bases). CDR3 length: 13 amino acids. Germline V gives CDR1 SEHNR, CDR2 FQNEAQ (reference sequence). Trimming removed 3 bases from V and 6 bases from J, with 11 bases in between. The CDR3 region is CASSFQGLPEAFF. In DNA, the CDR3 is TGTGCCAGCAGCTTTCAGGGGTTGCCTGAAGCTTTCTTT.